These 10 T cell receptor beta chains were all obtained from the same sample, sequenced in a study of molecular identifiers for immune sequencing clone quantification. TCRdb used MiXCR to reprocess the PCR reads, holding one entry per CDR3 protein. The sample holds about 640,000 distinct CDR3 sequences; 20% are singletons and the top ten take roughly 0.9%. What was sequenced was naive CD8+ T cells from blood, with Jurkat cell RNA spiked in. Subset here: FACS-sorted CD8+CD4-CCR7+CD45RA+ naive T cells. These receptors were collected from a human donor in good health. Some libraries in this study had Jurkat cell RNA spiked in.

This clonotype was detected only a few times. V is TRBV27 and J is TRBJ2-1; no definite D call. CDR1 is MNHEY and CDR2 is SMNVEV in the germline V gene (reference sequence). Trimming shortened V by 2 bases and J by 7 bases, and 9 bases separated the two germline ends. CDR3 length: 13 amino acids. CDR3 nucleotide sequence: TGTGCCAGCAGTTTAACAGCCACGAATGAGCAGTTCTTC. It yields the protein CASSLTATNEQFF.

Comments on this clonotype: This may be a read error, as it is one base from a much larger clone. The rearrangement joins TRBV5-6 to TRBJ1-1; a possible D gene is TRBD1 (6 bases). V was cut by 4 bases and J by 0 bases, with 16 bases left in between. Germline V gene lookup returns CDR1 SGHDT and CDR2 YYEEEE. This CDR3 has 16 residues. The CDR3 here is CASSATSAGVNTEAFF. The CDR3 bases are TGTGCCAGCAGCGCCACTTCAGCAGGGGTGAACACTGAAGCTTTCTTT.

The CDR3: CASSIAGLVSDEQYF. The CDR3 DNA sequence: TGTGCCAGTAGTATAGCTGGACTAGTTTCGGACGAGCAGTACTTC. The gene calls are TRBV19 and TRBJ2-7, with 7 bases matching TRBD2. The V gene's germline CDR1 is LNHDA and CDR2 SQIVND (reference sequence). Trimming cost V 1 base and J 5 bases; bases outside gene matches: 8. This CDR3 spans 15 amino acids.

This clonotype was detected ten times or more. V is TRBV18 and J is TRBJ2-5; 8 bases are shared with TRBD1. Per the germline V gene, CDR1 is KGHSH and CDR2 is LQKENI. This CDR3 spans 13 amino acids. Losses at the gene ends were 6 bases for V and 6 bases for J; bases not matched to a gene: 6. The CDR3 nucleotides read TGTGCCAGCTCGACAGGGGAAAGCAAGACCCAGTACTTC. This sequence encodes CASSTGESKTQYF.

This clonotype has ten or more counts. The chain couples TRBV29-1 to TRBJ2-2; 10 bases are a match to TRBD2. There are 16 residues in the CDR3. Germline CDR1 reads SQVTM; CDR2 reads ANQGSEA. V shed 7 bases and J 3 bases; nucleotides not matched to a gene: 11. The chain's CDR3 is CSARERAGGHTGELFF. The CDR3 DNA sequence: TGCAGCGCCAGAGAAAGAGCGGGAGGGCACACCGGGGAGCTGTTTTTT.

This clonotype appeared many times. V is TRBV28 and J is TRBJ2-5, with 8 bases aligning to TRBD1. From germline, CDR1 is MDHEN and CDR2 SYDVKM. The CDR3 covers 12 residues. Losses at the gene ends were 10 bases for V and 5 bases for J; bases not matched to a gene: 6. The CDR3 DNA reads TGTGCCATCGACAGGGGCGATGAGACCCAGTACTTC. Its protein product is CAIDRGDETQYF.

This clonotype was seen more than once but under ten times. V is TRBV5-1 and J is TRBJ2-7; TRBD2 aligns across 14 bases. The germline gives CDR1 SGHRS, CDR2 YFSETQ. The CDR3 sequence is 18 residues long. V was clipped by 2 bases and J by 0 bases; unmatched bases: 7. CDR3 protein: CASSLFGTSGGTSYEQYF. DNA of the CDR3: TGCGCCAGCAGCTTATTTGGGACTAGCGGGGGAACCTCCTACGAGCAGTACTTC. Using reference TRBV5-1 and TRBJ2-7 for the parts outside the CDR3, the full variable domain is KAGVTQTPRYLIKTRGQQVTLSCSPISGHRSVSWYQQTPGQGLQFLFEYFSETQRNKGNFPGRFSGRQFSNSRSEMNVSTLELGDSALYLCASSLFGTSGGTSYEQYFGPGTRLTVT.

Remarks on this clonotype: This sequence may be a read error, since a much larger clone differs from it by one base. The chain is built from TRBV12-3 or TRBV12-4 and TRBJ1-1; no definite D call. Trimming cost V 11 bases and J 4 bases, with 14 bases left between them. This CDR3 is built from 12 residues. The CDR3 region is CAATLSGTEAFF. CDR3 coding DNA: TGTGCCGCCACGTTATCGGGCACTGAAGCTTTCTTT.

This clonotype was counted a few times. The rearrangement links TRBV7-9 to TRBJ1-5, with D tentatively TRBD1 (5 bases). V shed 1 base and J shed 1 base, with 14 bases lying between them. CDR3 length equals 17 residues. Germline CDR1 SEHNR, CDR2 FQNEAQ (reference sequence). The CDR3 loop reads CASSLGLGDGSNQPQHF. In nucleotides, the CDR3 is TGTGCCAGCAGCTTAGGGTTGGGGGACGGGAGCAATCAGCCCCAGCATTTT.

There are many counts of this clonotype. The V and J genes are TRBV4-1 and TRBJ1-4; D is undetermined. The germline V and J ends were trimmed by 0 bases and 4 bases, with 9 bases remaining between them. The CDR3 is 15 amino acids. Per the germline V gene, CDR1 is MGHRA and CDR2 is YSYEKL. The CDR3 loop is CASSQEGQINEKLFF. The CDR3 bases are TGCGCCAGCAGCCAAGAAGGGCAGATTAATGAAAAACTGTTTTTT.